This TCR beta chain came from a study of T cells in Graves' hyperthyroidism and ophthalmopathy. Findings and caveats of the study: Researchers found most expanded thyroid clonotypes above 0.001 in blood as well.

This clonotype was recorded a few times. Its target is unknown. It was RNA transcripts that yielded the amplified TCR beta CDR3 regions. The HTBI primer set served for first-round RT-PCR of the TCR CDR3. TCRdb passed the multiplex PCR reads through MiXCR, listing each CDR3 protein once. The table lists roughly 380,000 distinct CDR3 sequences, approximately 15% of them singletons, with 9.5% to 11% in the top ten. Graves' hyperthyroidism was deemed stable given no ophthalmopathy progression within 18 months. Recently diagnosed hyperthyroidism of less than 2 months' duration affected patients aged 18 to 65. The diagnostic basis comprised clinical symptoms, serum thyroxine and TRAb, thyroid ultrasound and orbital computed tomography. The CDR3 sequence is 13 residues long. Germline CDR1 reads KGHDR; CDR2 reads SFDVKD. V lost 7 bases, J lost 6 bases, and 11 bases lay in between.

The receptor was derived from a woman aged 55-70 years with Graves' hyperthyroidism. The genes are TRBV24-1 and TRBJ2-2, with no clear D. The sample comprised blood. CDR3 in DNA: TGTGCCACCAGAGGCCTTAACTCCGGGGAGCTGTTTTTT. It is translated as CATRGLNSGELFF.